The 27 T cell receptor beta chains listed next were all sequenced from one sample in a study of T cell responses to AZD1222 COVID-19 vaccine. Some clones are missing from TCRdb's copy, which holds only in-frame ones; the method was immunoSEQ multiplex PCR. The top ten hold less than 4.5% of the sample, which has 110,000 to 150,000 clones, approximately 90% seen once. The sample was peripheral blood, taken on day 0 of AZD1222 vaccination. These receptors were taken from an adult in good health.

The chain has TRBV19 and TRBJ1-1; D remains unclear. Trimming took off 10 bases at V and 0 bases at J, with 12 bases between the two ends. Germline-derived CDR1 and CDR2 are LNHDA and SQIVND (reference sequence). The CDR3 sequence is 13 residues long. CDR3 residues: CATQPGMNTEAFF. The CDR3 DNA reads as TGTGCCACGCAGCCAGGAATGAACACTGAAGCTTTCTTT.

The chain combines TRBV30 with TRBJ1-1, with no clear D. V gave up 2 bases and J gave up 3 bases, with 10 bases separating them. Germline V lookup: CDR1 GTSNPN, CDR2 SVGIG (reference sequence). This CDR3 has 13 amino acids. CDR3 in amino acids: CAWSPGMDTEAFF. For the CDR3, the DNA is TGTGCCTGGAGTCCGGGGATGGACACTGAAGCTTTCTTT.

The chain combines TRBV9 with TRBJ2-1, with TRBD1 as a possible D gene (5 bases). Per the germline V gene, CDR1 is SGDLS and CDR2 is YYNGEE. Trimming took 0 bases from V and 5 from J, leaving 15 bases between them. The CDR3 totals 16 residues. CDR3 coding DNA: TGTGCCAGCAGCGTAGCTCCGGCTCAGGGAAACAATGAGCAGTTCTTC. Translation: CASSVAPAQGNNEQFF.

This CDR3 is CASSQAGGPTGFGYTF. DNA for the CDR3: TGTGCCAGCTCACAGGCAGGGGGCCCTACCGGGTTCGGCTACACCTTC. The V gene is TRBV18, the J gene TRBJ1-2; 8 bases agree with TRBD1. V trimming: 4 bases; J trimming: 8 bases; junction bases outside the gene matches: 15. The CDR3 totals 16 residues. Germline CDR1 KGHSH, CDR2 LQKENI. Looking up the rest from reference TRBV18 and TRBJ1-2 gives the full variable domain: NAGVMQNPRHLVRRRGQEARLRCSPMKGHSHVYWYRQLPEEGLKFMVYLQKENIIDESGMPKERFSAEFPKEGPSILRIQQVVRGDSAAYFCASSQAGGPTGFGYTFGSGTRLTVV.

J is TRBJ2-1 and V is TRBV11-2; D may be TRBD1 (5 bases). CDR1 and CDR2 (germline): SGHAT, FQNNGV. Trimming took 5 bases from V and 10 from J, leaving 9 bases between them. The CDR3 has 11 amino acids. CDR3 sequence reads: CASSLWGEQFF. Written as DNA, the CDR3 is TGTGCCAGCAGCCTCTGGGGCGAGCAGTTCTTC.

The gene calls are TRBV5-1 and TRBJ2-5, with D maybe TRBD1 (6 bases). V lost 7 bases and J lost 1, with 11 bases in between. There are 13 residues in the CDR3. Germline values: CDR1 SGHRS, CDR2 YFSETQ. CDR3 amino acids: CASRQGPQETQYF. The CDR3, as DNA: TGCGCCAGCCGGCAGGGGCCCCAAGAGACCCAGTACTTC.

The CDR3 is CASSKVLGSEQFF. CDR3 sequence (DNA): TGTGCCAGCAGCAAAGTACTAGGTAGTGAGCAGTTCTTC. The genes are TRBV14 and TRBJ2-1, with D maybe TRBD2 (5 bases). This CDR3 has 13 residues. V lost 5 bases and J 9 bases, leaving 14 bases between the germline ends. Germline V gene data show CDR1 as SGHDN and CDR2 as FVKESK.

The chain carries TRBV5-1 and TRBJ2-4; no definite D call. Germline-derived CDR1 and CDR2 are SGHRS and YFSETQ. The V end was cut by 3 bases, the J end by 0 bases, with 7 bases between. The length of the CDR3 is 14 residues. CDR3 sequence reads: CASSSNLAKNIQYF. CDR3 DNA: TGCGCCAGCAGCTCCAATTTAGCCAAAAACATTCAGTACTTC.

The gene calls are TRBV12-3 or TRBV12-4 and TRBJ1-1, with D possibly TRBD1 on 5 matching bases. This CDR3 spans 12 amino acids. Trimming shortened V by 2 bases and J by 10 bases, and 11 bases separated the two germline ends. CDR3 DNA sequence: TGTGCCAGCAGTTTATCCGGGGGGAGAGCTTTCTTT. It translates to CASSLSGGRAFF.

This clone occurred once. V gene TRBV10-3 combines with J gene TRBJ2-1; maybe TRBD2 (5 bases). Germline V gives CDR1 ENHRY, CDR2 SYGVKD. The CDR3 is made up of 12 amino acids. V dropped 10 bases and J dropped 7 bases, with 14 bases sitting between them. Written as DNA, the CDR3 is TGTGCCACGGTTGGACTGTTGAATGAGCAGTTCTTC. It translates to CATVGLLNEQFF.

The chain links TRBV6-6 to TRBJ1-1; D call uncertain. V dropped 0 bases and J dropped 1 base, with 9 bases sitting between them. Germline values: CDR1 MNHNY, CDR2 SVGAGI (reference sequence). CDR3 size: 15 residues. CDR3 region: CASSYSRASNTEAFF. The CDR3, as DNA: TGTGCCAGCAGTTACTCGAGAGCGTCGAACACTGAAGCTTTCTTT.

The chain is built from TRBV28 and TRBJ1-2; tentative D call: TRBD1 (6 bases). The CDR3 covers 14 residues. Trimming took off 4 bases at V and 5 bases at J, with 14 bases between the two ends. CDR1 is MDHEN, CDR2 SYDVKM, per germline. The CDR3 reads CASSYGTPHYGYTF. The CDR3 DNA is TGTGCCAGCAGTTACGGGACACCACATTATGGCTACACCTTC.

The rearrangement joins TRBV13 to TRBJ2-1, with D possibly called TRBD1 or TRBD2 (6 bases each). The germline gives CDR1 PRHDT, CDR2 FYEKMQ (reference sequence). V lost 0 bases, J lost 4 bases, and 13 bases lay in between. This CDR3 comprises 16 residues. CDR3 sequence: CASSLGLARGYNEQFF. The CDR3 DNA sequence: TGTGCCAGCAGCTTAGGGCTAGCGAGGGGGTACAATGAGCAGTTCTTC.

This rearrangement joins TRBV29-1 to TRBJ1-3, with D hard to call. Trimming shortened V by 6 bases and J by 2 bases, and 11 bases separated the two germline ends. The CDR3 contains 13 residues. CDR1 is SQVTM, CDR2 ANQGSEA, per germline. CDR3 protein: CSVVETPGNTIYF. The CDR3 DNA reads as TGCAGCGTGGTCGAAACACCTGGAAACACCATATATTTT.

The rearrangement joins TRBV11-2 to TRBJ1-2; D not resolved. Between the trimmed V and J ends, which lost 0 bases and 7 bases, there was a span of 15 bases. This CDR3 is built from 15 residues. Germline values: CDR1 SGHAT, CDR2 FQNNGV. DNA for the CDR3: TGTGCCAGCAGCTTAGAAGCCATCAGTGGTTCTGGCTACACCTTC. This codes for CASSLEAISGSGYTF. The entire variable domain, with the rest obtained from reference TRBV11-2 and TRBJ1-2, is as follows: EAGVAQSPRYKIIEKRQSVAFWCNPISGHATLYWYQQILGQGPKLLIQFQNNGVVDDSQLPKDRFSAERLKGVDSTLKIQPAKLEDSAVYLCASSLEAISGSGYTFGSGTRLTVV.

This clone was detected only a few times. This chain uses TRBV6-2 or TRBV6-3 with TRBJ1-5; TRBD1 agrees at 8 bases. The ends lost 2 bases at V and 0 bases at J; junction bases unmatched: 0. The CDR3 is 15 amino acids. CDR1 MNHEY and CDR2 SVGEGT come from the germline V gene. CDR3 residues: CASSYDRGSNQPQHF. CDR3 sequence (DNA): TGTGCCAGCAGTTACGACAGGGGTAGCAATCAGCCCCAGCATTTT.

The genes are TRBV28 and TRBJ1-2; 7 nucleotides align to TRBD1. The germline CDR1 and CDR2 sequences are MDHEN and SYDVKM. The CDR3 has 12 residues. J lost 8 bases, V lost 8 bases, and 8 bases had no gene match. The CDR3 DNA reads as TGTGCCAGCTATACTCAGGGGGAAGGCTACACCTTC. Protein product: CASYTQGEGYTF.

The chain has TRBV14 and TRBJ2-1; the D gene is possibly TRBD2 (5 bases). Trimming left V 4 bases short and J 8 bases short, with 12 bases between. This CDR3 has 13 residues. Germline V gene lookup returns CDR1 SGHDN and CDR2 FVKESK. The CDR3 sequence: CASSRTVLDEQFF. In nucleotides, the CDR3 is TGTGCCAGCAGCCGGACTGTACTCGATGAGCAGTTCTTC.

The gene calls are TRBV11-3 and TRBJ2-1; 8 bases are shared with TRBD2. V trimming: 0 bases; J trimming: 5 bases; junction bases outside the gene matches: 15. The germline V gene has CDR1 SGHNT and CDR2 YENEEA. The length of the CDR3 is 19 residues. DNA of the CDR3: TGTGCCAGCAGCTTAGATCAGAGGAGCGGGAGACCCCTTGACAATGAGCAGTTCTTC. Its protein product is CASSLDQRSGRPLDNEQFF.

The chain links TRBV5-6 to TRBJ1-1; D not certain. Germline-derived CDR1 and CDR2 are SGHDT and YYEEEE. The CDR3 has 15 amino acids. The V and J ends lost 0 bases and 0 bases respectively, with 9 bases between them. The chain's CDR3 is CASSLDGLMNTEAFF. The CDR3 DNA reads TGTGCCAGCAGCTTGGATGGCCTCATGAACACTGAAGCTTTCTTT.

The rearrangement links TRBV19 to TRBJ1-5; 7 bases agree with TRBD1. The CDR3 length is 16 residues. V lost 7 bases, J lost 0 bases, and 9 bases stayed unmatched. Germline V CDR1 and CDR2: LNHDA, SQIVND (reference sequence). The chain's CDR3 is CASTMAGGYSNQPQHF. The CDR3 coding sequence is TGTGCCAGTACTATGGCAGGGGGTTATAGCAATCAGCCCCAGCATTTT. Full variable domain (rest looked up from reference TRBV19 and TRBJ1-5): DGGITQSPKYLFRKEGQNVTLSCEQNLNHDAMYWYRQDPGQGLRLIYYSQIVNDFQKGDIAEGYSVSREKKESFPLTVTSAQKNPTAFYLCASTMAGGYSNQPQHFGDGTRLSIL.

This chain uses TRBV2 with TRBJ1-2; perhaps TRBD1 as D (6 bases). The CDR3 runs 15 residues. Germline V gene lookup returns CDR1 SNHLY and CDR2 FYNNEI. The germline V and J ends were trimmed by 0 bases and 7 bases, with 15 bases remaining between them. The CDR3 DNA reads as TGTGCCAGCAGTGAAGCGCTTAGGGGGGCTCTTGGCTACACCTTC. Protein product: CASSEALRGALGYTF.

This clone was detected a few times. The chain uses TRBV19 and TRBJ1-1, with D possibly matching TRBD1 (5 bases). The CDR3 is 14 residues long. Per the germline V gene, CDR1 is LNHDA and CDR2 is SQIVND (reference sequence). Between the trimmed V and J ends, which lost 3 bases and 3 bases, there was a span of 11 bases. CDR3 DNA sequence: TGTGCCAGTAGTATCGTCGGGACGTACACTGAAGCTTTCTTT. Translating it yields CASSIVGTYTEAFF.

This clone was found once. The chain links TRBV6-5 to TRBJ1-1, with D unclear. V was pared by 7 bases and J by 1 base, with 16 bases between. This CDR3 spans 15 amino acids. The germline gives CDR1 MNHEY, CDR2 SVGAGI. In nucleotides, the CDR3 is TGTGCCAGCACCCGGGGTGTTGAGGGGAACACTGAAGCTTTCTTT. Encoded protein: CASTRGVEGNTEAFF.

CDR3 residues: CASRFGTTYEQYF. CDR3 in DNA: TGTGCCAGCAGGTTCGGTACTACCTACGAGCAGTACTTC. The V and J genes are TRBV6-5 and TRBJ2-7; D ambiguous. Trimming stripped 6 bases from V and 2 bases from J, with 11 bases between. Germline loops: CDR1 MNHEY, CDR2 SVGAGI. This CDR3 contains 13 residues.

This sequence joins TRBV5-1 and TRBJ2-5, with 9 nucleotides matching TRBD1. The CDR3 consists of 16 residues. Germline V gives CDR1 SGHRS, CDR2 YFSETQ. The ends lost 4 bases at V and 5 bases at J; junction bases unmatched: 12. CDR3 sequence: CASSKSRDRAGETQYF. The CDR3 DNA reads TGCGCCAGCAGCAAAAGCCGGGACAGGGCTGGGGAGACCCAGTACTTC.

V usage is TRBV21-1 and J usage is TRBJ2-1; the listed D gene, TRBD2, was not tested against the DNA. TRBV21-1 is tagged as a pseudogene. The CDR3 runs 17 residues. Here the CDR3 DNA reads TGTGCCAGCAGCAAAGCTAGCGGGGAAAGCTCCTACAATGAGCAGTTCTTC. Its protein product is CASSKASGESSYNEQFF.